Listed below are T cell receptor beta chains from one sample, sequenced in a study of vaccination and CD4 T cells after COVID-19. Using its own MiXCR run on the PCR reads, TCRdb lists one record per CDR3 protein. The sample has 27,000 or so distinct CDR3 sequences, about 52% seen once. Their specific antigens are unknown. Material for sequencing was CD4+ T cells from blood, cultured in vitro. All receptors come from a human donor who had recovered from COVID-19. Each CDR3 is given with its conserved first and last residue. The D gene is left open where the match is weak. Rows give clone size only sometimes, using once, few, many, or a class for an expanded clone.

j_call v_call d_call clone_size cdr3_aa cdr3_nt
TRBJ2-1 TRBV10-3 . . CAIRDEQGRRNEQFF TGTGCCATTCGGGACGAACAGGGAAGAAGGAATGAGCAGTTCTTC
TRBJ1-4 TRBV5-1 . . CASSLRGDEKLFF TGCGCCAGCAGCTTGAGAGGGGATGAAAAACTGTTTTTT
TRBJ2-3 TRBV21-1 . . CASSNFSGRARPSSTDTQYF TGTGCCAGCAGCAACTTTAGCGGAAGGGCCCGCCCTTCTAGCACAGATACGCAGTATTTT
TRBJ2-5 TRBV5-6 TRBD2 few CASSLPPGLAGGMETQYF TGTGCCAGCAGCTTACCCCCGGGACTAGCGGGGGGGATGGAGACCCAGTACTTC
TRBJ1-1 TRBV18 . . CASSPLQGEAFF TGTGCCAGCTCACCACTTCAGGGGGAAGCTTTCTTT
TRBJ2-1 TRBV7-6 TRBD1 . CASSPETGQYNEQFF TGTGCCAGCAGCCCCGAGACAGGGCAGTACAATGAGCAGTTCTTC
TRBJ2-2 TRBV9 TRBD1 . CASSVGTGTGELFF TGTGCCAGCAGCGTAGGGACAGGCACCGGGGAGCTGTTTTTT
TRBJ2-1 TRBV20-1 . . CSARRLAYTYNEQFF TGCAGTGCAAGGCGGCTAGCATACACCTACAATGAGCAGTTCTTC
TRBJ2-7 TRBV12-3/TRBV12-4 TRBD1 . CASSPNRGKGEQYF TGTGCCAGCAGTCCAAACAGGGGGAAGGGCGAGCAGTACTTC
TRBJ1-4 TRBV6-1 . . CASRGGGLATNEKLFF TGTGCCAGTAGAGGGGGGGGACTTGCAACTAATGAAAAACTGTTTTTT
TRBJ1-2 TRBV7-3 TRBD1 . CASSPTGDYGYTF TGTGCCAGCTCTCCGACAGGGGACTATGGCTACACCTTC
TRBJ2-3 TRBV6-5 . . CASSYERNTDTQYF TGTGCCAGCAGTTACGAGCGGAACACAGATACGCAGTATTTT
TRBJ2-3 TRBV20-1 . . CSARLPPRGHTDTQYF TGCAGTGCTAGACTCCCCCCCAGGGGCCACACAGATACGCAGTATTTT
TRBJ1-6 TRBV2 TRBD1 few CASSAIDRGSSPLHF TGTGCCAGCAGTGCGATTGACAGGGGGAGTTCACCCCTCCACTTT
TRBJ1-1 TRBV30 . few CACPGGTGDTEAFF TGTGCCTGTCCCGGCGGGACTGGAGACACTGAAGCTTTCTTT
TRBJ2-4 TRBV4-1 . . CASSQPLGTDLAKNIQYF TGCGCCAGCAGCCAGCCACTAGGGACGGATCTAGCCAAAAACATTCAGTACTTC
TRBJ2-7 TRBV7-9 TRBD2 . CASSLMSGRANEQYF TGTGCCAGCAGCTTAATGAGCGGGAGGGCCAACGAGCAGTACTTC
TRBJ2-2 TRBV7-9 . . CASSFSGNTGELFF TGTGCCAGCAGCTTCAGCGGGAACACCGGGGAGCTGTTTTTT
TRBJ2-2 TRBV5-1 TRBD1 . CASSLGGQGAATGELFF TGCGCCAGCAGCTTGGGCGGACAGGGGGCTGCTACCGGGGAGCTGTTTTTT
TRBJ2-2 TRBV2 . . CASSQQGTNTGELFF TGTGCCAGCAGCCAACAGGGAACGAACACCGGGGAGCTGTTTTTT
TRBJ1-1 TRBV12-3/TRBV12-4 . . CASSSRRRNTEAFF TGTGCCAGCAGCTCGCGGAGGAGGAACACTGAAGCTTTCTTT
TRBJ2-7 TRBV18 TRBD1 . CASSTGTYEQYF TGTGCCAGCTCGACAGGGACCTACGAGCAGTACTTC
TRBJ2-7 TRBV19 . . CASSMRQATYEQYF TGTGCCAGTAGTATGAGGCAGGCAACCTACGAGCAGTACTTC
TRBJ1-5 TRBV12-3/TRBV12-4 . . CASSPNPQPQHF TGTGCCAGCAGTCCCAACCCCCAGCCCCAGCATTTT
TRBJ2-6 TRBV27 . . CASSFQGGSGANVLTF TGTGCCAGCAGTTTTCAGGGAGGCTCTGGGGCCAACGTCCTGACTTTC
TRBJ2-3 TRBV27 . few CASRLPGPGTDTQYF TGTGCCAGTCGTCTGCCAGGGCCTGGCACAGATACGCAGTATTTT
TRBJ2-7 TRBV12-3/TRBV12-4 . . CASSFGGEGPSSYEQYF TGTGCCAGCAGTTTTGGGGGAGAGGGCCCCTCCTCCTACGAGCAGTACTTC
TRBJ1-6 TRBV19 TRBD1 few CASLPRQGNNSPLHF TGTGCCAGCCTTCCTAGACAGGGAAATAATTCACCCCTCCACTTT
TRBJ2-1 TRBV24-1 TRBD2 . CATSDSWTSGNNEQFF TGTGCCACCAGTGATTCCTGGACTAGCGGGAACAATGAGCAGTTCTTC
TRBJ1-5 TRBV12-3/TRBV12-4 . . CASSLAGQGRTNQPQHF TGTGCCAGCAGTTTAGCCGGGCAGGGTCGAACTAATCAGCCCCAGCATTTT
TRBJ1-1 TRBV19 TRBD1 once CASSPRTGHTEAFF TGTGCCAGTAGTCCCCGGACAGGTCACACTGAAGCTTTCTTT
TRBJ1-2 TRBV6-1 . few CASSQQGLGYTF TGTGCCAGCAGTCAGCAGGGGCTTGGCTACACCTTC
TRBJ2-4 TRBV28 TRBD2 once CASWMGGSRDRLYF TGTGCCAGCTGGATGGGGGGGTCCAGGGACCGTTTGTACTTC
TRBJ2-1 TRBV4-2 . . CASSQDLNEQFF TGTGCCAGCAGCCAAGACTTGAATGAGCAGTTCTTC
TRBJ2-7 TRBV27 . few CASSFQGDEQYF TGTGCCAGCAGTTTTCAGGGTGACGAGCAGTACTTC
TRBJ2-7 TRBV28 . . CASGWGRYEQYF TGTGCCAGCGGGTGGGGTAGGTACGAGCAGTACTTC
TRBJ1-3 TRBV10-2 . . CASRSEGNAGNTIYF TGCGCCAGCAGAAGTGAGGGTAACGCTGGAAACACCATATATTTT
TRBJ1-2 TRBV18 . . CASSPRTYGYTF TGTGCCAGCTCACCCCGGACCTATGGCTACACCTTC
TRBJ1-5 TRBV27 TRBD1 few CASSLSMRDRVIGRNQPQHF TGTGCCAGCAGTTTATCGATGAGGGACAGGGTAATCGGTCGCAATCAGCCCCAGCATTTT
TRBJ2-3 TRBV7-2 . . CASSLSLLDTQYF TGTGCCAGCAGCTTATCACTGTTGGATACGCAGTATTTT
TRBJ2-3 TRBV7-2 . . CASSPGGDTQYF TGTGCCAGCAGCCCAGGTGGAGATACGCAGTATTTT
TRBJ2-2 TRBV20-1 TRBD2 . CSAGTSGDTGELFF TGCAGTGCGGGGACTAGCGGGGACACCGGGGAGCTGTTTTTT
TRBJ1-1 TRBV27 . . CASTLPGQNTEAFF TGTGCCAGCACCCTCCCGGGTCAGAACACTGAAGCTTTCTTT
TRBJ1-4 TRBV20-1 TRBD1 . CSAISTGRNEKLFF TGCAGTGCTATCTCGACAGGGCGTAATGAAAAACTGTTTTTT
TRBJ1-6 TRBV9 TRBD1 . CASSYEQGESPLHF TGTGCCAGCAGCTATGAGCAGGGGGAATCACCCCTCCACTTT
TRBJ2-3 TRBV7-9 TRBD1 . CASSYLRQGVRTDTQYF TGTGCCAGCAGTTACCTTAGACAGGGGGTGCGCACAGATACGCAGTATTTT
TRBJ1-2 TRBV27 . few CASSYWPGSGYTF TGTGCCAGCAGTTACTGGCCAGGGAGCGGCTACACCTTC
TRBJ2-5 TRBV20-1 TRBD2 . CSARGLAGVGGQTQYF TGCAGTGCTAGGGGGCTAGCGGGAGTCGGGGGGCAGACCCAGTACTTC
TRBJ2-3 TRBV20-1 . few CSAPDRGGRGTQYF TGCAGTGCACCCGACAGGGGCGGGAGAGGTACGCAGTATTTT
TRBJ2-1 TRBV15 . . CATSGNRASYNEQFF TGTGCCACCAGCGGAAACAGGGCGTCCTACAATGAGCAGTTCTTC